The 32 T cell receptor beta chains below were found in one sample sequenced in a study of blood T cell repertoires in COVID-19. Profiling relied on immunoSEQ multiplex PCR, and the TCRdb table lists in-frame clones only, not all of them. This table holds over 150,000 clones, just under 85% found once. Material: peripheral blood. The source is a woman in her fifties or sixties with acute or convalescent COVID-19.

The chain combines TRBV20-1 with TRBJ2-7; D gene unclear. V lost 3 bases to trimming and J lost 0 bases, with 9 bases between them. The CDR3 sequence is 13 residues long. Germline V CDR1 and CDR2: DFQATT, SNEGSKA (reference sequence). CDR3 nucleotide sequence: TGCAGTGCTAGTTCGTCCGGCTCCTACGAGCAGTACTTC. Translating gives CSASSSGSYEQYF.

This chain links TRBV3-1 (or the pseudogene TRBV3-2) with TRBJ1-2; perhaps TRBD1 as D (5 bases). Trimming stripped 4 bases from V and 4 bases from J, with 16 bases between. The CDR3 loop spans 15 amino acids. The germline gives CDR1 LGHDT, CDR2 YNNKEL (reference sequence). CDR3 protein: CASSLSMGGAYGYTF. The CDR3 nucleotides are TGTGCCAGCAGCCTCTCTATGGGAGGGGCCTATGGCTACACCTTC.

The chain carries TRBV5-1 and TRBJ2-3; 7 bases line up with TRBD2. V trimming: 0 bases; J trimming: 0 bases; junction bases outside the gene matches: 4. The CDR3 covers 16 residues. Germline assignment: CDR1 SGHRS and CDR2 YFSETQ. CDR3 in amino acids: CASSLGLAASTDTQYF. CDR3 bases: TGCGCCAGCAGCTTGGGTCTAGCGGCCAGCACAGATACGCAGTATTTT.

This chain connects TRBV6-1 to TRBJ2-4, with D possibly being TRBD2 (6 bases). The CDR3 has 17 residues. CDR1 and CDR2 (germline): MNHNS, SASEGT. V was pared by 2 bases and J by 0 bases, with 14 bases between. CDR3 in amino acids: CASSEPGLSLAKNIQYF. As DNA, the CDR3 is TGTGCCAGCAGTGAACCGGGACTTTCCTTAGCCAAAAACATTCAGTACTTC.

This rearrangement joins TRBV3-1 (or the pseudogene TRBV3-2) to TRBJ1-2; 12 bases fit TRBD1. V lost 1 base to trimming and J lost 4 bases; unmatched junction nucleotides: 7. This CDR3 has 17 residues. Germline assignment: CDR1 LGHDT and CDR2 YNNKEL (reference sequence). The CDR3 DNA follows: TGTGCCAGCAGCCAAGTAACGGGGACAGGGGGCTTCTATGGCTACACCTTC. It translates to CASSQVTGTGGFYGYTF.

CDR3 region: CASSAIAGGPEQYV. The CDR3 nucleotides read TGTGCCAGCAGTGCTATAGCGGGGGGGCCGGAGCAGTACGTC. The chain uses TRBV2 and TRBJ2-7; the match to TRBD2 covers 11 bases. This CDR3 spans 14 amino acids. V shed 4 bases and J 7 bases; nucleotides not matched to a gene: 6. Per the germline V gene, CDR1 is SNHLY and CDR2 is FYNNEI.

The chain joins TRBV18 to TRBJ2-1; TRBD1 is a possible D gene (7 bases). The CDR3 has 14 amino acids. Germline V gene data show CDR1 as KGHSH and CDR2 as LQKENI. V lost 5 bases to trimming and J lost 5 bases, with 13 bases between them. CDR3 amino acids: CASSVQGRNNEQFF. CDR3 sequence (DNA): TGTGCCAGCTCAGTACAGGGGAGGAACAATGAGCAGTTCTTC.

This clone was seen only a few times. V gene TRBV20-1 combines with J gene TRBJ1-5; 8 bases align to TRBD1. The CDR3 has 15 residues. Germline CDR1 is DFQATT and CDR2 is SNEGSKA (reference sequence). With V trimmed by 3 bases and J by 7 bases, 11 bases remained unmatched. CDR3 amino acids: CSASNRGSRNQPQHF. The CDR3 region has the DNA TGCAGTGCTAGTAACAGGGGGTCCCGTAACCAGCCCCAGCATTTT.

This rearrangement joins TRBV13 to TRBJ1-1, with a weak D call TRBD1 (6 bases). This CDR3 spans 18 amino acids. Germline V gene sequence: CDR1 PRHDT, CDR2 FYEKMQ (reference sequence). Trimming removed 1 base from V and 0 bases from J, with 18 bases in between. Here the CDR3 DNA reads TGTGCCAGCAGCTTAGTAGGAGGCAGGGGTGGTATGAACACTGAAGCTTTCTTT. Translation: CASSLVGGRGGMNTEAFF.

CDR3 DNA: TGTGCCAGCAGCTTGGGAAGCGGGGGGGCCCGAGAGACCCAGTACTTC. Its translation is CASSLGSGGARETQYF. The gene calls are TRBV5-4 and TRBJ2-5; 10 nucleotides line up with TRBD2. V gave up 0 bases and J gave up 4 bases; unmatched junction bases: 6. The length of the CDR3 is 16 residues. Germline values: CDR1 SGHNT, CDR2 YYREEE (reference sequence).

This clone was observed a few times. The CDR3 nucleotides read TGTGCCAGTAGTGCGTCCGGGACTAGGGACTACGAGCAGTACTTC. Protein product: CASSASGTRDYEQYF. The rearrangement links TRBV19 to TRBJ2-7, with 8 bases aligning to TRBD2. V dropped 5 bases and J dropped 3; count of bases not matched to a gene: 9. Per the germline V gene, CDR1 is LNHDA and CDR2 is SQIVND (reference sequence). The CDR3 has 15 residues. Together with reference TRBV19 and TRBJ2-7, the CDR3 gives the full variable domain: DGGITQSPKYLFRKEGQNVTLSCEQNLNHDAMYWYRQDPGQGLRLIYYSQIVNDFQKGDIAEGYSVSREKKESFPLTVTSAQKNPTAFYLCASSASGTRDYEQYFGPGTRLTVT.

The chain carries TRBV15 and TRBJ1-3; 7 nucleotides agree with TRBD1. The germline V gene has CDR1 LNHNV and CDR2 YYDKDF (reference sequence). Trimming at V came to 0 bases and at J to 4 bases, leaving 6 bases not matched to a gene. The CDR3 totals 16 residues. The CDR3 protein is CATSRDRGQRGNTIYF. The CDR3 DNA reads TGTGCCACCAGCAGAGATCGGGGACAGAGGGGAAACACCATATATTTT.

This clone was seen a single time. This chain joins TRBV28 and TRBJ1-6; D possibly corresponds to TRBD1 (6 bases). Germline CDR1 is MDHEN and CDR2 is SYDVKM. There are 15 residues in the CDR3. V lost 6 bases and J lost 6, with 15 bases in between. The CDR3 sequence is CASRTRQALNSPLHF. The CDR3 DNA sequence: TGTGCCAGCAGAACCAGACAGGCTCTTAATTCACCCCTCCACTTT.

The V gene is TRBV5-1, the J gene TRBJ1-2, with 9 nucleotides matching TRBD1. The germline gives CDR1 SGHRS, CDR2 YFSETQ. Unmatched junction bases numbered 8, after V lost 6 bases and J lost 2 bases. The CDR3 runs 15 residues. The CDR3 region is CASMPTDRGNYGYTF. As DNA, the CDR3 is TGCGCCAGCATGCCGACCGACAGGGGGAACTATGGCTACACCTTC.

The chain is built from TRBV27 and TRBJ1-1; 7 bases align to TRBD1. The CDR3 covers 15 residues. Germline CDR1 is MNHEY and CDR2 is SMNVEV (reference sequence). V was pared by 5 bases and J by 5 bases, with 11 bases of the junction left unmatched. The CDR3 sequence: CASSPAGQQFTEAFF. CDR3 DNA sequence: TGTGCCAGCAGTCCCGCGGGACAGCAGTTTACTGAAGCTTTCTTT.

This chain connects TRBV25-1 to TRBJ1-3; D might be TRBD1 (6 bases). Germline V lookup: CDR1 MGHDK, CDR2 SYGVNS. CDR3 length: 14 amino acids. V was pared by 4 bases and J by 4 bases, with 11 bases between. CDR3 loop: CASSAPGTGNTIYF. The CDR3 coding sequence is TGTGCCAGCAGTGCCCCCGGGACAGGAAACACCATATATTTT.

The CDR3 region has the DNA TGTGCCAGCAGCCCCCGGGACAGGGGGACCGAGACCCAGTACTTC. It encodes CASSPRDRGTETQYF. The chain combines TRBV7-8 with TRBJ2-5; 11 positions match TRBD1. The CDR3 has 15 residues. Germline trimming cut 5 bases from V and 5 bases from J; bases unmatched to any gene: 7. Germline V gene data show CDR1 as SGHVS and CDR2 as FQNEAQ.

V is TRBV7-2 and J is TRBJ2-3, with 7 bases fitting TRBD2. Germline V gives CDR1 SGHTA, CDR2 FQGNSA. CDR3 length: 13 amino acids. The trim removed 3 bases at V and 13 bases at J, leaving 10 bases unmatched. CDR3 DNA: TGTGCCAGCAGCTTGTTAGGGGAGGGGTTTGAGTATTTT. Protein: CASSLLGEGFEYF.

This clone was recorded once. The chain couples TRBV19 to TRBJ1-6, with 8 bases that match TRBD1. With V trimmed by 4 bases and J by 7 bases, 0 bases remained unmatched. Germline V CDR1 and CDR2: LNHDA, SQIVND (reference sequence). The CDR3 length is 13 residues. CDR3 DNA: TGTGCCAGTAGTAGGGACAGGAATTCACCCCTCCACTTT. Protein product: CASSRDRNSPLHF.

This chain connects TRBV10-3 to TRBJ1-2; the match to TRBD1 covers 8 bases. CDR1 and CDR2 (germline): ENHRY, SYGVKD. The CDR3 loop spans 14 amino acids. The V gene end was trimmed by 6 bases and the J gene end by 4 bases; junction bases not matched to a gene: 7. The CDR3 DNA reads as TGTGCCATCAGGACTGACAGGGGAACCTATGGCTACACCTTC. Translation: CAIRTDRGTYGYTF.

The chain couples TRBV18 to TRBJ1-1; the match to TRBD1 covers 7 bases. V shed 6 bases, J shed 4 bases, and the junction held 11 bases outside the gene matches. Germline CDR1 reads KGHSH; CDR2 reads LQKENI. The CDR3 contains 15 residues. In DNA, the CDR3 is TGTGCCAGCTCCGACAGGGCGCTGTCCTTCACTGAAGCTTTCTTT. Amino acids: CASSDRALSFTEAFF.

The V call is TRBV20-1, the J call TRBJ1-3; D ambiguous. V was clipped by 3 bases and J by 0 bases, with 12 bases between them. Germline V gene lookup returns CDR1 DFQATT and CDR2 SNEGSKA (reference sequence). This CDR3 spans 15 amino acids. The CDR3: CSASSGIGSGNTIYF. CDR3 sequence (DNA): TGCAGTGCTAGTTCCGGGATCGGCTCTGGAAACACCATATATTTT.

The chain recombines TRBV19 with TRBJ1-3; tentatively, D is TRBD1 (6 bases). This CDR3 region has 16 residues. Germline lookup yields CDR1 LNHDA and CDR2 SQIVND (reference sequence). V was shortened by 3 bases and J by 1 base, with 13 bases between the two germline ends. The DNA for the CDR3 is TGTGCCAGTAGTATCGTACCGACAGGTTCTGGAAACACCATATATTTT. It specifies CASSIVPTGSGNTIYF.

The gene calls are TRBV29-1 and TRBJ1-1; D remains ambiguous. The CDR3 loop spans 16 amino acids. The germline gives CDR1 SQVTM, CDR2 ANQGSEA. V lost 4 bases to trimming and J lost 3 bases, with 21 bases between them. This CDR3 is CSVGQASPMGYTEAFF. The CDR3 DNA is TGCAGCGTTGGACAAGCTTCACCTATGGGTTACACTGAAGCTTTCTTT. The full variable domain, in which reference TRBV29-1 and TRBJ1-1 provide the parts outside the CDR3, is SAVISQKPSRDICQRGTSLTIQCQVDSQVTMMFWYRQQPGQSLTLIATANQGSEATYESGFVIDKFPISRPNLTFSTLTVSNMSPEDSSIYLCSVGQASPMGYTEAFFGQGTRLTVV.

The V gene is TRBV6-2 or TRBV6-3, the J gene TRBJ2-4; 7 bases map to TRBD1. The V and J ends lost 3 bases and 9 bases, in that order; junction bases with no gene match: 11. From germline, CDR1 is MNHEY and CDR2 SVGEGT. The CDR3 has 15 residues. The CDR3 sequence: CASSYWQGVLGIQYF. The CDR3 nucleotides are TGTGCCAGCAGTTATTGGCAGGGGGTCCTTGGCATTCAGTACTTC.

This clone was observed a single time. The CDR3 DNA reads TGTGCCAGCAGCTTGGGGACTAGCGGGGCAGATACGCAGTATTTT. Its translation is CASSLGTSGADTQYF. V is TRBV7-9 and J is TRBJ2-3, with 13 bases identical to TRBD2. The CDR3 runs 15 residues. V shed 3 bases, J shed 4 bases, and the junction held 1 base outside the gene matches. Germline CDR1 and CDR2: SEHNR and FQNEAQ (reference sequence).

The rearrangement uses TRBV5-6 and TRBJ2-7; 12 bases agree with TRBD2. V lost 4 bases, J lost 2 bases, and 13 bases stayed unmatched. The CDR3 has 18 residues. Germline-derived CDR1 and CDR2 are SGHDT and YYEEEE. Written as DNA, the CDR3 is TGTGCCAGCAGCCCACCCTCGTCCCTAGCGGGGGGGCCCTACGAGCAGTACTTC. Translated: CASSPPSSLAGGPYEQYF.

Written as DNA, the CDR3 is TGTGCCAGCAGCCAAGCGTCTATTAGCGGGGGGAGCACAGATACGCAGTATTTT. It specifies CASSQASISGGSTDTQYF. The rearrangement joins TRBV3-1 (or the pseudogene TRBV3-2) to TRBJ2-3; the match to TRBD2 covers 10 bases. Germline lookup yields CDR1 LGHDT and CDR2 YNNKEL (reference sequence). J lost 0 bases, V lost 1 base, and 7 bases had no gene match. The CDR3 is made up of 18 amino acids.

V usage is TRBV6-5 and J usage is TRBJ1-4; weak D call: TRBD1 (5 bases). The ends were cut back, 3 bases at V and 5 bases at J, with 10 bases in the middle. Germline CDR1 reads MNHEY; CDR2 reads SVGAGI. The CDR3 has 14 residues. For the CDR3, the DNA is TGTGCCAGCAGTTATGACAGTCCCAATGAAAAACTGTTTTTT. As protein: CASSYDSPNEKLFF.

The rearrangement uses TRBV3-1 (or the pseudogene TRBV3-2) and TRBJ2-4; 8 bases line up with TRBD1. Germline V gene data show CDR1 as LGHDT and CDR2 as YNNKEL (reference sequence). With 6 bases clipped from V and 5 bases from J, the junction kept 6 bases outside the gene matches. This CDR3 contains 14 residues. CDR3 sequence reads: CASSDRGGQNIQYF. Here the CDR3 DNA reads TGTGCCAGCAGTGACAGGGGAGGTCAAAACATTCAGTACTTC.

The chain employs TRBV28 and TRBJ1-5; D unresolved. V lost 7 bases to trimming and J lost 1 base, with 20 bases between them. CDR3 length: 17 amino acids. The germline CDR1 and CDR2 sequences are MDHEN and SYDVKM. Here the CDR3 reads CASTPRDGSPSNQPQHF. The DNA of the CDR3 is TGTGCCAGCACCCCCCGGGATGGGAGCCCAAGCAATCAGCCCCAGCATTTT.

The rearrangement links TRBV6-5 to TRBJ2-7, with TRBD2 identical over 7 bases. The CDR3 extends over 13 amino acids. The germline gives CDR1 MNHEY, CDR2 SVGAGI. V dropped 5 bases and J dropped 6; count of bases not matched to a gene: 7. CDR3 DNA: TGTGCCAGCAGTCGGACTAGATCATCCGAGCAGTACTTC. This encodes CASSRTRSSEQYF.